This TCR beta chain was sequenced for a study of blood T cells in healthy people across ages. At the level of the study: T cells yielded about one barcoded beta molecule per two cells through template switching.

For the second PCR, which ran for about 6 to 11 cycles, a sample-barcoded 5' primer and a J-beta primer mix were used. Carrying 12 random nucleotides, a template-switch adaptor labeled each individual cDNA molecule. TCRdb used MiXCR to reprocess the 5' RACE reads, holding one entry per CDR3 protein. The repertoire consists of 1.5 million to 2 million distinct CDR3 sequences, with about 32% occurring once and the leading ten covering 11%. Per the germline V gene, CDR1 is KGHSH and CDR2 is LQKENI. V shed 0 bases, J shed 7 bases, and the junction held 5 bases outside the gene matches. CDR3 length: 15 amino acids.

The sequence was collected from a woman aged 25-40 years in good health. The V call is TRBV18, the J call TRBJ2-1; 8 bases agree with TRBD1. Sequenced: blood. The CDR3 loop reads CASSPPGQGLNEQFF. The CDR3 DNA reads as TGTGCCAGCTCACCACCCGGACAGGGCCTGAATGAGCAGTTCTTC.